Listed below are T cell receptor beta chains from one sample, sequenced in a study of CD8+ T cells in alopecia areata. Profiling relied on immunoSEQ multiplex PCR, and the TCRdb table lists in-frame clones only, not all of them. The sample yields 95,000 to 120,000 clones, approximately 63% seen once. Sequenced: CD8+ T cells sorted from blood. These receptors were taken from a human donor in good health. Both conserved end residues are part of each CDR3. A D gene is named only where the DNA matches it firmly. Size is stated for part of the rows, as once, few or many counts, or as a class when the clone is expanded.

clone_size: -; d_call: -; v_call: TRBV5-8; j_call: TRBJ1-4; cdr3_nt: TGTGCCAGCAGCCTGGGGCGCTGGGCCACTAATGAAAAACTGTTTTTT; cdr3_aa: CASSLGRWATNEKLFF
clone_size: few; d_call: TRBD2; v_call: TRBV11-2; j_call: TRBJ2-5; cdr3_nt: TGTGCCAGCTCTCGGGAGGCCTACACGACCCAGTACTTC; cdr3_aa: CASSREAYTTQYF
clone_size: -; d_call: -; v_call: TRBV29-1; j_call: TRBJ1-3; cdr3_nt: TGCAGCGTTGTTGGGTCCAACCGACACACCATATATTTT; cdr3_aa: CSVVGSNRHTIYF
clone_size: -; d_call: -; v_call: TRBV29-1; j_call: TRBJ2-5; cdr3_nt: TGCAGCGTTGAGGGGCAATGGACAGCTCCTTCTGGGACCCAGTACTTC; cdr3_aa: CSVEGQWTAPSGTQYF
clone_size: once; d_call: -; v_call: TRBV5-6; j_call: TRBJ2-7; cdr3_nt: TGTGCCAGCAGCTTGGTTGGGCCGGGCTACGAGCAGTACTTC; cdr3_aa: CASSLVGPGYEQYF
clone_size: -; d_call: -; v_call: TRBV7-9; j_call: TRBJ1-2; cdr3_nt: TGTGCCAGCAGCTTAGCGACAGCGGGTGACTATGGCTACACCTTC; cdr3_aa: CASSLATAGDYGYTF
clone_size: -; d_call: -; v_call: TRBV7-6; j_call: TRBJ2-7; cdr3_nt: TGTGCCAGCAGCTTAGCAGGGCGGGAGCAGTACTTC; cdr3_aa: CASSLAGREQYF
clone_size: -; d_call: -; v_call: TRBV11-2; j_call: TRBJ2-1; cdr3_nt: TGTGCCAGCAGCTTAGACAGGCGATACAATGAGCAGTTCTTC; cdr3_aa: CASSLDRRYNEQFF
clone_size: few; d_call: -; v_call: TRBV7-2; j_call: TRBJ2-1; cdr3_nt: TGTGCCAGCAGCGCTACTGACGGGCTCACGAGGGAGGAAGAGCAGTTCTTC; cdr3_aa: CASSATDGLTREEEQFF
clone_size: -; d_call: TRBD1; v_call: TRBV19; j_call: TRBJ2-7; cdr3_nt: TGTGCCAGTAGTTCCACGACAGGGCCCTACGAGCAGTACTTC; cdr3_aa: CASSSTTGPYEQYF
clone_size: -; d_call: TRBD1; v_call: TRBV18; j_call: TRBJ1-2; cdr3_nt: TGTGCCAGCTCATTTACGACAGGGATCTATGGCTACACCTTC; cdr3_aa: CASSFTTGIYGYTF
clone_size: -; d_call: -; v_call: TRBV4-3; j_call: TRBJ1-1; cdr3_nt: TGCGCCAGCAGCCAAGAATCACCCCAAAGGACTGAAGCTTTCTTT; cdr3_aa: CASSQESPQRTEAFF
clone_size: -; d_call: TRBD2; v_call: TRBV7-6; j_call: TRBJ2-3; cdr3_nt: TGTGCCAGCAGCTCGCCCGGCGGACTAGGAGCAGATACGCAGTATTTT; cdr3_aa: CASSSPGGLGADTQYF
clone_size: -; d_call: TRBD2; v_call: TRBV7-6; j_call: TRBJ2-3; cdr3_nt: TGTGCCAGCGCCTTCGTCCTAGCGGGGGGCACAGATACGCAGTATTTT; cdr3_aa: CASAFVLAGGTDTQYF
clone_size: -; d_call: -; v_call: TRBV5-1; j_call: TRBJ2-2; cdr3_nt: TGCGCCAGCAGTACCGGGACCGGGGAGCTGTTTTTT; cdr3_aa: CASSTGTGELFF
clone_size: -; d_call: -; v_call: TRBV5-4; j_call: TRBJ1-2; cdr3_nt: TGTGCCAGCAGCTTGCTCGGGGCCGACTATGGCTACACCTTC; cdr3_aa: CASSLLGADYGYTF
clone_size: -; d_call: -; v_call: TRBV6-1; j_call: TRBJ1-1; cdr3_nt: TGTGCCAGCAGAGGGGTGGACACTGAAGCTTTCTTT; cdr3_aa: CASRGVDTEAFF
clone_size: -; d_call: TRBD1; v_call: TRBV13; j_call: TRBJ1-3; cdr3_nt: TGTGCCAGCAGCTCCACAGGGGAAACTGGAAACACCATATATTTT; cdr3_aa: CASSSTGETGNTIYF
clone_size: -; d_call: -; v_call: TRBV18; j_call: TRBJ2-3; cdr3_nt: TGTGCCAGCTCACCACTTAGGGACACGAAATCCACAGATACGCAGTATTTT; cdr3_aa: CASSPLRDTKSTDTQYF
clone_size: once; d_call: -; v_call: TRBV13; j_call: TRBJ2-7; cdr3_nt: TGTGCCAGCAGCTTTATCCGGGGGTCCCTTTCCTACGAGCAGTACTTC; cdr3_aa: CASSFIRGSLSYEQYF
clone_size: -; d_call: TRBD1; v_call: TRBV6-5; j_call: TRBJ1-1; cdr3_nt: TGTGCCAGCAGTTACGAGGCGGGACAGGGGGAAACTGAAGCTTTCTTT; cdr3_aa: CASSYEAGQGETEAFF
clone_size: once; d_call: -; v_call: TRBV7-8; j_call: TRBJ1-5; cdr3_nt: TGTGCCAGCAGCTTTCTAAGGGATCCTCAGCCCCAGCATTTT; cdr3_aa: CASSFLRDPQPQHF
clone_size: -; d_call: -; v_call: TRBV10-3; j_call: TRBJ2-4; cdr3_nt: TGTGCCATCAGTGGGACTTTGTTAGACATTCAGTACTTC; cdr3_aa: CAISGTLLDIQYF
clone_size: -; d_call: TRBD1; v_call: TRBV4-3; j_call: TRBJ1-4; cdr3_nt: TGCGCCAGCAGCCAACTTGGACAGGGAAATGAAAAACTGTTTTTT; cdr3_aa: CASSQLGQGNEKLFF
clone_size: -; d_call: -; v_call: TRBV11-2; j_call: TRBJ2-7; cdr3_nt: TGTGCCAGCAGCCAAGGGGCGGGCTCCCTTTACGAGCAGTACTTC; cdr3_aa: CASSQGAGSLYEQYF
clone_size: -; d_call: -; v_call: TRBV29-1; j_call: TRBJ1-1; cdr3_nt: TGCAGCGTTTTAGAGACTTGGGCTGTGGAAGCTTTCTTT; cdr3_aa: CSVLETWAVEAFF
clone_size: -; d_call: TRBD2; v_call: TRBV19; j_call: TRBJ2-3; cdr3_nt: TGTGCCAGTAGTGCCCGACTAGCCACGGCGGATACGCAGTATTTT; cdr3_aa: CASSARLATADTQYF
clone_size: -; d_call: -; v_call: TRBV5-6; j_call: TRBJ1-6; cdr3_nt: TGTGCCAGCAGCTTCGGATCGAGCTCCTATAATTCACCCCTCCACTTT; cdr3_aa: CASSFGSSSYNSPLHF
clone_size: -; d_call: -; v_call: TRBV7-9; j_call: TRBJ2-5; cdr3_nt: TGTGCCAGCAGCCCCCCCGAGGGGCTAGTACAGACCCAGTACTTC; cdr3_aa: CASSPPEGLVQTQYF
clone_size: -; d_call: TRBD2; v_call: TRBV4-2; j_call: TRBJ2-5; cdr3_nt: TGTGCCAGCAGCCAAGATCTAGCGGGGGCGGCGGAGACCCAGTACTTC; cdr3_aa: CASSQDLAGAAETQYF
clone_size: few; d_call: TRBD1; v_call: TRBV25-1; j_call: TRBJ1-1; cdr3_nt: TGTGCCAGCAGTGCCCCGGACAGGGAGTCCTTCTTT; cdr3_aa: CASSAPDRESFF
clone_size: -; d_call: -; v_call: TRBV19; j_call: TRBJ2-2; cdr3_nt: TGTGCCAGTAGTCAGGGTCCGGTAGAGCTGTTTTTT; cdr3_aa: CASSQGPVELFF
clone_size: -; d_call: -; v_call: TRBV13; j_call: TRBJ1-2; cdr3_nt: TGTGCCAGCAGCCCCCAGTCGGCAGCAGGCTATGGCTACACCTTC; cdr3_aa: CASSPQSAAGYGYTF
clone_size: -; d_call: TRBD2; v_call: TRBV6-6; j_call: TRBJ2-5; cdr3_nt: TGTGCCAGCAGTTACGGAGCGGGGCCAGAGACCCAGTACTTC; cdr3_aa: CASSYGAGPETQYF
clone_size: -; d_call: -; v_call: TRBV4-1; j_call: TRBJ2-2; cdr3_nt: TGCGCCAGCAGCCAAGTTTCCGGCACCGGGGAGCTGTTTTTT; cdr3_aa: CASSQVSGTGELFF
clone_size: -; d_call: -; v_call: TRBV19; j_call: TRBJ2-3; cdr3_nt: TGTGCCAGTAGTATTACAGGACTTAAAGCGGTGGATACGCAGTATTTT; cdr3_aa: CASSITGLKAVDTQYF
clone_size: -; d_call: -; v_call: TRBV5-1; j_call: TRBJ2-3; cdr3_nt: TGCGCCAGCAGCTTGTTGGTAGGGTTAAGCACAGATACGCAGTATTTT; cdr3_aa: CASSLLVGLSTDTQYF
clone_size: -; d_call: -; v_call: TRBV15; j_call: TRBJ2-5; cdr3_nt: TGTGCCACCAGCAGAGACTCCCAAGGGAGAGAGACCCAGTACTTC; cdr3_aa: CATSRDSQGRETQYF
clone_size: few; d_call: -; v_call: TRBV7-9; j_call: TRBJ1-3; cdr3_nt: TGTGCCAGCATGACTAATCCGGGGAATCCGACTGGAAACACCATATATTTT; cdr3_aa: CASMTNPGNPTGNTIYF
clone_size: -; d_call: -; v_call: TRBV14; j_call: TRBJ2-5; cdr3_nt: TGTGCCAGCAGCCCGGGGGTGGTGGTCCGCCAAGAGACCCAGTACTTC; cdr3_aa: CASSPGVVVRQETQYF
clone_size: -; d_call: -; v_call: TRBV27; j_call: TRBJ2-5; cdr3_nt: TGTGCCAGCAGTTTAAGTAGGGGGGGCCAGAGAGAGACCCAGTACTTC; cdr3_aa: CASSLSRGGQRETQYF
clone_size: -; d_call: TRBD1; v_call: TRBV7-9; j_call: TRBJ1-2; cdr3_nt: TGTGCCAGCAGGGGCGACAGGGGGCATCCGTATGGCTACACCTTC; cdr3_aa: CASRGDRGHPYGYTF
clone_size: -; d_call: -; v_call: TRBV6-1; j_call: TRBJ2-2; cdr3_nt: TGTGCCAGCAGTGAAGCCCCCGAAGGGGCGTCTATCGGGGAGCTGTTTTTT; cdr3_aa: CASSEAPEGASIGELFF
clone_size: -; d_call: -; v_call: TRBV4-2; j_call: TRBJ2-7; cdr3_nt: TGTGCCAGCAGCCAAGAGGGGAAGGGAGGCGAGCAGTACTTC; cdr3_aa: CASSQEGKGGEQYF